This T cell receptor (beta chain) was sequenced for a study of cytomegalovirus exposure and HLA in healthy donors. The wider study: There were about 86 million unique TCRs (from HLA-typed donors) in an early data release.

Use of 60 Vbeta and 13 Jbeta primers characterized the PCR. Clones were sequenced by immunoSEQ multiplex PCR, and TCRdb holds only the in-frame ones, with some missing. Among about 59,000 clones listed, just under 75% were seen once. Trimming stripped 2 bases from V and 4 bases from J, with 15 bases between. CDR1 and CDR2 from the germline V gene are SGHNT and YYREEE (reference sequence). CDR3 length equals 15 residues. Sequencing was performed on PBMCs. This TCR was sampled from a man aged 25-40 years in good health and CMV-seropositive. The chain employs TRBV5-4 and TRBJ2-5, with D perhaps matching TRBD2 (7 bases). The CDR3 DNA is TGTGCCAGCAGCTTATACGGGGGAGGGGGAGAGACCCAGTACTTC. Translation gives CASSLYGGGGETQYF.